In this sample, the clone carrying this TCR beta chain turned up many times. Antigen specificity is unknown. The data belong to a study of blood T cells in healthy people across ages. Study-level points and caveats: No one knew whether donors had CMV, which possibly confounded expanded clonotype changes.

The study recruited healthy Caucasian donors from Russia who were aged about 6 to 95. The CDR3 has 14 amino acids. Germline V gene lookup returns CDR1 MNHEY and CDR2 SMNVEV (reference sequence). V lost 3 bases and J 2 bases, leaving 10 bases between the germline ends. A J-beta primer mix and a sample-barcoded 5' primer were used in a second PCR of about 7 to 12 cycles. TCRdb reprocessed the 5' RACE reads via MiXCR and lists one record per CDR3 protein. The sample has 1 million or so distinct CDR3 sequences, under 55% seen once. The sample consisted of blood. The chain employs TRBV27 and TRBJ2-5; tentatively, D is TRBD2 (6 bases). This TCR came from an older woman in good health. The CDR3 loop reads CASSFGGVQETQYF. Here the CDR3 DNA reads TGTGCCAGCAGTTTTGGAGGGGTACAAGAGACCCAGTACTTC.